Shown below are 13 T cell receptor beta chains from a single sample sequenced in a study of vaccination and CD4 T cells after COVID-19. Their antigens remain unidentified. Sample treatment: approximately nine-day PBMC culture with coronavirus spike peptide pools or control peptides (ViraFEST assay). One should note that the unexposed donor's CD4+ T cells were collected before the COVID-19 pandemic (2011-2018). Sequencing of DNA taken from cultured CD4+ T cells relied on the Oncomine TCR Beta short-read assay. TCRdb reprocessed the PCR reads with MiXCR, giving one entry per CDR3 protein. The sample includes 7,500 or so distinct CDR3 sequences, approximately 53% of them seen just once. The sequencing input was CD4+ T cells from blood, cultured in vitro. These receptors came from a human donor in good health.

Details on this clonotype: Sequence at one end of the junction differs from germline and may be a read error. V gene TRBV10-1 combines with J gene TRBJ1-6, with 9 bases matching TRBD1. CDR1 is WNHNN, CDR2 SYGVQD, per germline (reference sequence). The CDR3 is 13 amino acids. CDR3 in amino acids: CASSGTGDSPLRF. The CDR3 DNA reads as TGCGCCAGCAGTGGGACAGGGGATTCACCCCTCCGCTTT.

A single count supports this clonotype. This chain connects TRBV11-3 to TRBJ2-1, with D possibly being TRBD2 (5 bases). CDR1 and CDR2 from the germline V gene are SGHNT and YENEEA. CDR3 size: 15 residues. Trimming removed 5 bases at V and 0 bases at J, with 11 bases between. The CDR3 region has the DNA TGTGCCAGCAGCCGGACTGGTAGCTCCTACAATGAGCAGTTCTTC. Encoded protein: CASSRTGSSYNEQFF. Full variable domain (missing parts from reference TRBV11-3 and TRBJ2-1): EAGVVQSPRYKIIEKKQPVAFWCNPISGHNTLYWYLQNLGQGPELLIRYENEEAVDDSQLPKDRFSAERLKGVDSTLKIQPAELGDSAVYLCASSRTGSSYNEQFFGPGTRLTVL.

This sequence joins TRBV7-7 and TRBJ1-6; 9 bases align to TRBD1. Germline CDR1 SSHAT, CDR2 FNYEAQ (reference sequence). With V trimmed by 5 bases and J by 9 bases, 5 bases remained unmatched. The CDR3 is 14 amino acids. Here the CDR3 reads CASSPGQGGSPLHF. The CDR3 DNA sequence: TGTGCCAGCAGCCCGGGACAGGGCGGTTCACCCCTCCACTTT.

In this sample, this clonotype turned up a few times. The V call is TRBV6-4, the J call TRBJ1-2, with D possibly being TRBD1 (5 bases). Germline-derived CDR1 and CDR2 are MRHNA and SNTAGT. The CDR3 is 18 residues long. Trimming took 2 bases from V and 1 from J, leaving 20 bases between them. The CDR3 nucleotides read TGTGCCAGCAGTGACCCCACAACCCTCGGGGGGGTTAACTATGGCTACACCTTC. Protein sequence: CASSDPTTLGGVNYGYTF.

The gene calls are TRBV6-1 and TRBJ2-2; 8 nucleotides align to TRBD2. There are 14 residues in the CDR3. Germline V lookup: CDR1 MNHNS, CDR2 SASEGT. V shed 11 bases, J shed 4 bases, and the junction held 9 bases outside the gene matches. The CDR3 DNA reads as TGTGCCCTGACTAGCGCCTCGGGCACCGGGGAGCTGTTTTTT. Its translation is CALTSASGTGELFF.

This chain joins TRBV10-3 and TRBJ1-1; no firm D call. This CDR3 spans 13 amino acids. V was cut by 6 bases and J by 6 bases, with 14 bases left in between. Germline lookup yields CDR1 ENHRY and CDR2 SYGVKD. CDR3 residues: CAIRNGERPEAFF. CDR3 in DNA: TGTGCCATCAGGAACGGAGAGCGGCCTGAAGCTTTCTTT.

This clonotype was counted between two and nine times. J is TRBJ1-1 and V is TRBV11-2; D is unresolved. CDR3 size: 13 residues. Germline CDR1 and CDR2: SGHAT and FQNNGV. Trimming stripped 4 bases from V and 5 bases from J, with 11 bases between. CDR3 coding DNA: TGTGCCAGCAGCTCGACTCGGTGGACTGAAGCTTTCTTT. Its translation is CASSSTRWTEAFF.

The CDR3 nucleotides read TGTGCCAGCAGCCCTATTCCGGGACAGGGGAATTCACCCCTCCACTTT. This encodes CASSPIPGQGNSPLHF. The rearrangement uses TRBV7-2 and TRBJ1-6, with 10 bases lining up with TRBD1. The germline gives CDR1 SGHTA, CDR2 FQGNSA. The junction had 8 bases not matched to a gene; V was cut back by 5 bases and J by 7 bases. There are 16 residues in the CDR3.

V gene TRBV20-1 combines with J gene TRBJ1-2, with a tentative D call TRBD1 (5 bases). Germline V CDR1 and CDR2: DFQATT, SNEGSKA (reference sequence). CDR3 size: 12 residues. Trimming pared 3 bases from V and 4 bases from J, leaving 9 bases between. CDR3 sequence: CSARDNSYGYTF. CDR3 coding DNA: TGCAGTGCTAGGGACAACAGCTATGGCTACACCTTC.

The chain employs TRBV7-2 and TRBJ1-1; 11 nucleotides align to TRBD1. Germline assignment: CDR1 SGHTA and CDR2 FQGNSA. The CDR3 length is 14 residues. The junction had 3 bases not matched to a gene; V was cut back by 8 bases and J by 1 base. CDR3 DNA sequence: TGTGCCAGCGGACAGGGGGCTAAGAACACTGAAGCTTTCTTT. Residues: CASGQGAKNTEAFF.

This chain links TRBV6-1 with TRBJ1-5, with D unclear. With 6 bases removed from V and 1 base from J, the gap between germline ends came to 10 bases. The CDR3 is 14 amino acids. Germline V gives CDR1 MNHNS, CDR2 SASEGT. The CDR3 region is CASREGASNQPQHF. CDR3 DNA: TGTGCCAGCAGGGAGGGAGCAAGCAATCAGCCCCAGCATTTT.

This clonotype was picked up a small number of times. CDR3 amino acids: CATSDPGRPNIQYF. As DNA, the CDR3 is TGTGCCACCAGTGATCCCGGACGCCCCAACATTCAGTACTTC. The rearrangement links TRBV24-1 to TRBJ2-4; D remains unclear. Per germline, CDR1 KGHDR and CDR2 SFDVKD. The CDR3 is 14 residues long. The germline V and J ends were trimmed by 3 bases and 7 bases, with 12 bases remaining between them.

Details on this clonotype: The conserved phenylalanine or tryptophan is not found at the CDR3 terminus, so this likely reflects a read error. The chain links TRBV20-1 to TRBJ1-2, with 8 bases fitting TRBD1. This CDR3 spans 14 amino acids. Per germline, CDR1 DFQATT and CDR2 SNEGSKA (reference sequence). J was trimmed by 8 bases and V by 3 bases; bases with no gene match: 11. CDR3 nucleotides: TGCAGTGCTAGGACCGCAGGGGGCCGTGGGGGCTACACCCTC. As protein: CSARTAGGRGGYTL.